Below are 13 T cell receptor beta chains sequenced from a single sample in a study of response to subunit inactivated influenza vaccine. TCRdb ran MiXCR on the RT-PCR reads and lists one entry per CDR3 protein. The sample comprises 860,000 or so distinct CDR3 sequences, around 21% of which are singletons, and approximately 10% rests with the top ten. This material consisted of PBMCs from blood, taken about 5 days after vaccination. These receptor sequences come from a man in his forties or fifties who received an inactivated influenza vaccine.

This clonotype occurred a few times. The rearrangement joins TRBV6-1 to TRBJ1-1; no definite D call. The V gene lost 6 bases and the J gene lost 1 base, with 15 bases spanning the gap. Per germline, CDR1 MNHNS and CDR2 SASEGT. The CDR3 contains 15 residues. CDR3: CASSLTRRPNTEAFF. DNA of the CDR3: TGTGCCAGCAGCCTAACACGGCGGCCGAACACTGAAGCTTTCTTT.

CDR3 sequence reads: CASSQGGVGRPEQYF. CDR3 coding DNA: TGTGCCAGCAGCCAGGGTGGGGTTGGTCGCCCTGAGCAGTACTTC. The chain employs TRBV7-2 and TRBJ2-7, with D perhaps TRBD1 (5 bases). V dropped 5 bases and J dropped 7 bases, with 21 bases sitting between them. The length of the CDR3 is 15 residues. Looked up from germline, CDR1 is SGHTA and CDR2 is FQGNSA.

In its sample, this clonotype was seen a few times. This sequence joins TRBV5-1 and TRBJ2-7, with D possibly being TRBD1 or TRBD2 (5 bases each). The germline gives CDR1 SGHRS, CDR2 YFSETQ. V shed 4 bases and J shed 1 base, with 12 bases lying between them. This CDR3 comprises 14 residues. The CDR3 coding sequence is TGCGCCAGCAGCGCCGGGACGTCATCCTACGAGCAGTACTTC. This translates into CASSAGTSSYEQYF.

The table lists this clonotype with a few counts. The chain has TRBV18 and TRBJ2-2; D unclear. Germline CDR1 is KGHSH and CDR2 is LQKENI. V lost 0 bases and J lost 8, with 7 bases in between. The CDR3 loop spans 13 amino acids. Here the CDR3 reads CASSPPYTGELFF. Here the CDR3 DNA reads TGTGCCAGCTCACCACCGTATACAGGGGAGCTGTTTTTT.

The chain is built from TRBV30 and TRBJ2-7; no clear D. V was clipped by 0 bases and J by 4 bases, with 7 bases between them. The germline V gene encodes CDR1 GTSNPN and CDR2 SVGIG (reference sequence). The CDR3 sequence is 12 residues long. The DNA for the CDR3 is TGTGCCTGGAGTGTCTCGGTTTACGAGCAGTACTTC. Translating gives CAWSVSVYEQYF.

This clonotype was seen once. V and J are TRBV30 and TRBJ2-7; the D call may be TRBD1 or TRBD2 (5 bases each). In germline, CDR1 is GTSNPN, CDR2 SVGIG (reference sequence). The CDR3 length is 16 residues. V was trimmed by 3 bases and J by 3 bases, leaving 21 bases between them. The CDR3 bases are TGTGCCTGGAGCCCGAAGAGGCCTGGGGGTTACTACGAGCAGTACTTC. Amino acid sequence: CAWSPKRPGGYYEQYF.

V and J are TRBV12-3 or TRBV12-4 and TRBJ2-1; perhaps D is TRBD1 or TRBD2 (6 bases each). The V gene lost 3 bases and the J gene lost 8 bases, with 11 bases spanning the gap. The CDR3 is 13 residues long. As DNA, the CDR3 is TGTGCCAGCAGTTTTGGTAGGGGGGATGAGCAGTTCTTC. The encoded protein is CASSFGRGDEQFF.

The chain joins TRBV24-1 to TRBJ2-1, with D perhaps matching TRBD1 or TRBD2 (6 bases each). This CDR3 spans 16 amino acids. Trimming stripped 3 bases from V and 2 bases from J, with 13 bases between. The V gene's germline CDR1 is KGHDR and CDR2 SFDVKD. CDR3 coding DNA: TGTGCCACCAGTGATAGGGGGGACGGACCCTACAATGAGCAGTTCTTC. Amino acids: CATSDRGDGPYNEQFF.

Written as DNA, the CDR3 is TGCGCCAGCAGCTTTTCGACAGGGGAGGGCGAGCAGTACTTC. It codes for CASSFSTGEGEQYF. The chain is built from TRBV5-1 and TRBJ2-7; D possibly corresponds to TRBD1 (8 bases). CDR1 is SGHRS and CDR2 is YFSETQ in the germline V gene. The CDR3 is 14 amino acids. V lost 2 bases and J lost 6, with 15 bases in between.

This clonotype was observed a few times. This chain uses TRBV20-1 with TRBJ1-4; D not certain. Germline CDR1 DFQATT, CDR2 SNEGSKA (reference sequence). V was clipped by 5 bases and J by 3 bases, with 4 bases between them. The CDR3 loop spans 11 amino acids. The CDR3 reads CSAPSNEKLFF. CDR3 sequence (DNA): TGCAGTGCTCCTTCTAATGAAAAACTGTTTTTT.

This clonotype was recorded at least ten times. The chain employs TRBV7-8 and TRBJ2-3; D might be TRBD1 (5 bases). Per germline, CDR1 SGHVS and CDR2 FQNEAQ. This CDR3 spans 15 amino acids. V was cut by 1 base and J by 2 bases, with 10 bases left in between. The CDR3 nucleotides are TGTGCCAGCAGCTTAGGTGGACATCTCACAGATACGCAGTATTTT. It encodes CASSLGGHLTDTQYF.

This clonotype was detected a few times. This rearrangement joins TRBV21-1 to TRBJ2-3. TRBV21-1 is tagged as a pseudogene. The CDR3 runs 15 residues. This chain's CDR3 is CASSKAGDRTDTQYF. The CDR3 DNA follows: TGTGCCAGCAGCAAAGCGGGGGATCGCACAGATACGCAGTATTTT.

This clonotype occurred a few times. This chain links TRBV27 with TRBJ1-6, with D tentatively TRBD1 (5 bases). With 2 bases removed from V and 0 bases from J, the gap between germline ends came to 11 bases. There are 17 residues in the CDR3. Looked up from germline, CDR1 is MNHEY and CDR2 is SMNVEV (reference sequence). This CDR3 reads CASSLLQGSSYNSPLHF. CDR3 in DNA: TGTGCCAGCAGTTTACTGCAGGGTAGCTCCTATAATTCACCCCTCCACTTT.